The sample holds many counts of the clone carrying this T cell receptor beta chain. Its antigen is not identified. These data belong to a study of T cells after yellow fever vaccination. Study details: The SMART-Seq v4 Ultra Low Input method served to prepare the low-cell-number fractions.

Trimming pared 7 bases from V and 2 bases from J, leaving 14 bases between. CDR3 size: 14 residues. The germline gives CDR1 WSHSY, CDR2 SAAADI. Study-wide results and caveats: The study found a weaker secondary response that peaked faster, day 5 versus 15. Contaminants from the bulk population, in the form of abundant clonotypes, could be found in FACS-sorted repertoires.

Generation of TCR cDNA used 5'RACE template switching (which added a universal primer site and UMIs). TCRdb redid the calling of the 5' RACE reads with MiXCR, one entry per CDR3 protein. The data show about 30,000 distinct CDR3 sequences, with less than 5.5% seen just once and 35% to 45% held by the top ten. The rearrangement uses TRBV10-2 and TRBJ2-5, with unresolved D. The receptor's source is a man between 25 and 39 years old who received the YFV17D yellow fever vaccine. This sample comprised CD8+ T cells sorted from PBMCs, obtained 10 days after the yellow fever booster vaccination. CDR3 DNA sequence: TGCGCCAGCATAGAGAGGCCGAGTCAAGAGACCCAGTACTTC. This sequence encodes CASIERPSQETQYF.